This T cell receptor beta chain was sequenced during a study of PD-1 blockade in mismatch repair-deficient tumors. Notes on the study in general: Tumor-resident clones, often absent from pretreatment blood, expanded after pembrolizumab and then contracted.

Concerning this clone: Its antigen is still unknown.

Method: immunoSEQ multiplex PCR; TCRdb's copy keeps in-frame clones and lacks some. This table holds fewer than 45,000 clones, 70% to 90% found once. All patients were mismatch repair deficient, assessed by either PCR or immunohistochemistry. TCRs were sequenced from three patients responding to pembrolizumab. V lost 6 bases to trimming and J lost 4 bases, with 7 bases between them. The CDR3 contains 11 residues. The germline gives CDR1 SQVTM, CDR2 ANQGSEA. This sequence was found in an adult with mismatch repair-deficient cancer. The material was peripheral blood, obtained about 80 weeks after starting pembrolizumab. The rearrangement joins TRBV29-1 to TRBJ2-1; a possible D gene is TRBD1 (5 bases). CDR3 loop: CSVTEYNEQFF. The DNA of the CDR3 is TGCAGCGTGACAGAATACAATGAGCAGTTCTTC.